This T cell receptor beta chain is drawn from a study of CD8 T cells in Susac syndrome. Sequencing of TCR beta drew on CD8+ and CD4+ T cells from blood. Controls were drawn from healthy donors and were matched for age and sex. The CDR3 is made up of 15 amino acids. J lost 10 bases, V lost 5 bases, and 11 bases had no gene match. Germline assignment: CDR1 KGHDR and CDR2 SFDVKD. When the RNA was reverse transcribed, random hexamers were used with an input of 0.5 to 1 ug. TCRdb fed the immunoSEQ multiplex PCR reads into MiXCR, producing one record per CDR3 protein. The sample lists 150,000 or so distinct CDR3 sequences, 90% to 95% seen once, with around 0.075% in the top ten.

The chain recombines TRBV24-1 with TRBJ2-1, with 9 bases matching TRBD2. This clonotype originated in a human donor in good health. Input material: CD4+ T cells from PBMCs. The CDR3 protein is CATSAMGLAGNEQFF. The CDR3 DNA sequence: TGTGCCACCAGTGCAATGGGGCTAGCGGGAAACGAGCAGTTCTTC.